The clone carrying this T cell receptor (beta chain) was seen just once. The table came from immunoSEQ multiplex PCR; TCRdb's copy has only in-frame clones and leaves some out. Of over 400,000 clones in the sample, around 85% were seen once. Germline CDR1 and CDR2: LNHDA and SQIVND (reference sequence). Trimming left V 2 bases short and J 10 bases short, with 12 bases between. CDR3 length: 13 amino acids. The entry originates in a study of shared clonotypes between healthy human individuals. This sequence originates from a woman in her thirties or forties in good health. Some clones in this sample may be carry-over from other donors' samples. The sample was PBMCs. V usage is TRBV19 and J usage is TRBJ2-1; no firm D call. CDR3 amino acids: CASSIRAALEQFF. The CDR3 DNA sequence: TGTGCCAGTAGTATAAGGGCGGCCCTCGAGCAGTTCTTC.